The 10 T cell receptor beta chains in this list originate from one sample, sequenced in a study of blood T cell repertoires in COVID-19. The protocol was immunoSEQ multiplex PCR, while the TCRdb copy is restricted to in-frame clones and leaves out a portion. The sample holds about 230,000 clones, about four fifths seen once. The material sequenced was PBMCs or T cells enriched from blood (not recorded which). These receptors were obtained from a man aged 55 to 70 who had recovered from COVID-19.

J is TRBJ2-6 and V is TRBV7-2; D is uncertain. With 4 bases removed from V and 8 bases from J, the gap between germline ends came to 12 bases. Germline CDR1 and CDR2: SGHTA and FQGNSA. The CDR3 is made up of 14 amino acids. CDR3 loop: CASSSPSRSNVLTF. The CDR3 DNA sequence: TGTGCCAGCAGCTCACCATCCCGGTCCAACGTCCTGACTTTC.

The CDR3 spells CASRGTGASYGYTF. CDR3 DNA sequence: TGTGCCAGCAGGGGGACAGGAGCTAGCTATGGCTACACCTTC. The chain employs TRBV2 and TRBJ1-2; 8 bases line up with TRBD1. The CDR3 has 14 residues. The V segment lost 6 bases and the J segment 4 bases; nucleotides outside the gene matches: 7. Germline V gives CDR1 SNHLY, CDR2 FYNNEI. Filled out from reference TRBV2 and TRBJ1-2, the complete variable domain reads EPEVTQTPSHQVTQMGQEVILRCVPISNHLYFYWYRQILGQKVEFLVSFYNNEISEKSEIFDDQFSVERPDGSNFTLKIRSTKLEDSAMYFCASRGTGASYGYTFGSGTRLTVV.

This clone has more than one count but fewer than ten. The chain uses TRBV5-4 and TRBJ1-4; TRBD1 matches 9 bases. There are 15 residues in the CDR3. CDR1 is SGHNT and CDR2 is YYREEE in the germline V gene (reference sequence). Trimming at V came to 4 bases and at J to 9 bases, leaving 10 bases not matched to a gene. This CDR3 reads CASSPARGQGQKLFF. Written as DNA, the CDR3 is TGTGCCAGCAGCCCCGCTCGGGGACAGGGACAAAAACTGTTTTTT. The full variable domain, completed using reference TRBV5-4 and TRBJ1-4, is ETGVTQSPTHLIKTRGQQVTLRCSSQSGHNTVSWYQQALGQGPQFIFQYYREEENGRGNFPPRFSGLQFPNYSSELNVNALELDDSALYLCASSPARGQGQKLFFGSGTQLSVL.

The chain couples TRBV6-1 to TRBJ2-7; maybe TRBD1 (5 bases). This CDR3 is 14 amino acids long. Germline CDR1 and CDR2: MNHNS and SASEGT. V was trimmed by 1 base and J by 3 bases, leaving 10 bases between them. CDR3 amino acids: CASSEVAGNYEQYF. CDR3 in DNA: TGTGCCAGCAGTGAAGTGGCAGGGAACTACGAGCAGTACTTC.

The CDR3 protein is CASSFNRDPGAFF. In DNA form, the CDR3 reads TGTGCCAGCAGCTTTAACAGGGATCCCGGAGCTTTCTTT. The rearrangement links TRBV11-3 to TRBJ1-1, with TRBD1 as a possible D gene (6 bases). The germline CDR1 and CDR2 sequences are SGHNT and YENEEA. V lost 3 bases and J 10 bases, leaving 15 bases between the germline ends. The CDR3 loop spans 13 amino acids.

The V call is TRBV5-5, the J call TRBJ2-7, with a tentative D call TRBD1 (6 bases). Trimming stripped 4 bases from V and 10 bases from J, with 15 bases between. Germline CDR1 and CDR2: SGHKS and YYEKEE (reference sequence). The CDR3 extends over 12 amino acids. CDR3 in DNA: TGTGCCAGCAGCCAACTACAGGGTCCACAGTACTTC. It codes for CASSQLQGPQYF.

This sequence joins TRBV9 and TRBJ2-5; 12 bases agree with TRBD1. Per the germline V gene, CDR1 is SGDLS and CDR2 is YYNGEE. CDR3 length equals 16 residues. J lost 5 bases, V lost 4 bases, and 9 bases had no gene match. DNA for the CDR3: TGTGCCAGCAGCCCCGGGACAGGGGGCCCGGTTGAGACCCAGTACTTC. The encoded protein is CASSPGTGGPVETQYF.

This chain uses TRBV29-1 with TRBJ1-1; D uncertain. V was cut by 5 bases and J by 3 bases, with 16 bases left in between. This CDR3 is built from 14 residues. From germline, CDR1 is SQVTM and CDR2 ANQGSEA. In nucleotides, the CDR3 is TGCAGCGTTCATTTGGGAGGCGGGGACACTGAAGCTTTCTTT. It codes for CSVHLGGGDTEAFF.

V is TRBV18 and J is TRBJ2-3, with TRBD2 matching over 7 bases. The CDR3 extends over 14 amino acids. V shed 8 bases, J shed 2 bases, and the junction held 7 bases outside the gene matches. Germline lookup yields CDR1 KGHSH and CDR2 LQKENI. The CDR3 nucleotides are TGTGCCAGCCAAGGGACTAAAAACACAGATACGCAGTATTTT. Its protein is CASQGTKNTDTQYF.

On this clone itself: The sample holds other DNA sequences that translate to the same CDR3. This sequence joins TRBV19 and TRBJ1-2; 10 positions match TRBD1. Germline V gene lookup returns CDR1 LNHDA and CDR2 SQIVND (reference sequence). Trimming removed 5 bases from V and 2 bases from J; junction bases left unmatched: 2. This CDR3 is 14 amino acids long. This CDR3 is CASSRGQGNYGYTF. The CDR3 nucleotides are TGTGCCAGTAGTCGGGGACAGGGGAACTATGGCTACACCTTC. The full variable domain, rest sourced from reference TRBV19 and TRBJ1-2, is DGGITQSPKYLFRKEGQNVTLSCEQNLNHDAMYWYRQDPGQGLRLIYYSQIVNDFQKGDIAEGYSVSREKKESFPLTVTSAQKNPTAFYLCASSRGQGNYGYTFGSGTRLTVV.